This T cell receptor (beta chain) was recovered during a study of HIV-infected patients and healthy controls. Study outcomes and limitations: HIV-infected patients shared fewer CDR3 sequences between individuals than healthy controls.

This clonotype was observed many times. Its target is unknown. With 10 bases clipped from V and 0 bases from J, the junction kept 6 bases outside the gene matches. The CDR3 is 13 residues long. Per germline, CDR1 LGHDT and CDR2 YNNKEL (reference sequence). cDNA was made from approximately 500 ng RNA using alpha and beta constant primers. Using multiplexing indices, alpha and beta chain libraries were generated apart by chain-specific third strand synthesis. TCRdb independently ran MiXCR on the 5' RACE reads; one entry per CDR3 protein. The data hold roughly 14,000 distinct CDR3 sequences, with 5.5% to 8% observed a single time. Whole blood was used without fractionation, so all unsorted peripheral T cells were included.

The specimen was blood. This TCR was recovered from an adult in good health. This chain connects TRBV3-1 to TRBJ2-7; 7 bases align to TRBD1. The CDR3 is CATSGQSSYEQYF. The CDR3 bases are TGTGCCACCTCGGGACAGAGCTCCTACGAGCAGTACTTC.